This T cell receptor beta chain is drawn from a study of cytomegalovirus exposure and HLA in healthy donors. The CDR3 length is 14 residues. Germline V gives CDR1 LGHNA, CDR2 YNFKEQ. Trimming at V came to 0 bases and at J to 6 bases, leaving 3 bases not matched to a gene. A few counts support this clone. In the PCR, 60 Vbeta and 13 Jbeta primers were used. Profiled with immunoSEQ multiplex PCR; TCRdb holds only in-frame clones, not every one. The table records just under 80,000 clones, nearly 80% of them present only once. The sequenced sample was PBMCs. The chain uses TRBV4-2 and TRBJ1-2; 8 bases align to TRBD1. This TCR derives from a man aged 35-49 years in good health and CMV-seronegative. This CDR3 reads CASSQDSRGHGYTF. The CDR3 DNA sequence: TGTGCCAGCAGCCAAGATAGCAGGGGGCATGGCTACACCTTC.